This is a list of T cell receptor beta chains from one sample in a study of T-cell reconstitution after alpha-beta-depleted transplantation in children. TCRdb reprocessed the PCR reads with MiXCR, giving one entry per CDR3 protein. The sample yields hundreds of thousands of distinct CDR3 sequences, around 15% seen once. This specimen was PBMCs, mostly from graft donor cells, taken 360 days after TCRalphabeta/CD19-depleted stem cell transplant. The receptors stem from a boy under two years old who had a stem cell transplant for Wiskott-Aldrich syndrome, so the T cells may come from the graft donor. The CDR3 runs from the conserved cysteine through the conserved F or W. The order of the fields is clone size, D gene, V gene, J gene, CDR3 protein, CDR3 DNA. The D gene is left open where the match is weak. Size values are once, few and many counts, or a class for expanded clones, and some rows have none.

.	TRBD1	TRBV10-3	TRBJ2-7	CAIRIRGSYEQYF	TGTGCCATCAGAATCAGGGGGTCCTACGAGCAGTACTTC
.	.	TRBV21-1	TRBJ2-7	CASNPVSRGYEQYF	TGTGCCAGCAACCCTGTTTCTAGGGGCTACGAGCAGTACTTC
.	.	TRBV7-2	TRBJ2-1	CATRPGPYNEQFF	TGTGCCACCCGCCCGGGACCCTACAATGAGCAGTTCTTC
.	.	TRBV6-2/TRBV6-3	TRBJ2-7	CASRSPANYEQYF	TGTGCCAGCAGATCACCCGCCAACTACGAGCAGTACTTC
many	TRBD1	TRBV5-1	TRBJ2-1	CASSLWTGVDEQFF	TGCGCCAGCAGCTTGTGGACAGGGGTGGATGAGCAGTTCTTC
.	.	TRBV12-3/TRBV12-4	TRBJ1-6	CASSPSTVFRNSPLHF	TGTGCCAGCAGTCCCTCGACAGTGTTCAGGAATTCACCCCTCCACTTT
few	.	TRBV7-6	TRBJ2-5	CASSFAPRDQETQYF	TGTGCCAGCAGCTTTGCCCCCAGGGATCAAGAGACCCAGTACTTC
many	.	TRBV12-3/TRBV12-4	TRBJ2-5	CASSLMQGTQETQYF	TGTGCCAGCAGTTTAATGCAGGGGACACAAGAGACCCAGTACTTC
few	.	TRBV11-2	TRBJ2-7	CASSLAGQINEQYF	TGTGCCAGCAGCTTAGCTGGACAGATCAACGAGCAGTACTTC
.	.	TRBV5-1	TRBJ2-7	CASSKRALSYEQYF	TGCGCCAGCAGTAAGCGAGCCCTCTCCTACGAGCAGTACTTC
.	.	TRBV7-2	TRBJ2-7	CASSPRWPYEQYF	TGTGCCAGCAGCCCCCGCTGGCCCTACGAGCAGTACTTC
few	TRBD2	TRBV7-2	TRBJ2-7	CASTPPTSGSRYEQYF	TGTGCCAGCACCCCTCCCACTAGCGGGAGTCGCTACGAGCAGTACTTC
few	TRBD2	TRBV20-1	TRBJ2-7	CSARTSGRVNSYEQYF	TGCAGTGCCAGGACTAGCGGGAGGGTGAACTCCTACGAGCAGTACTTC
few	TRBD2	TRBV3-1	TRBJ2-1	CASSQVPGLAGGLSFNEQFF	TGTGCCAGCAGCCAAGTTCCGGGACTAGCGGGAGGGCTGTCGTTCAATGAGCAGTTCTTC
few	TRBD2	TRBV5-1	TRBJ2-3	CASSSGTSRDTQYF	TGCGCCAGCAGTTCCGGGACTAGCAGAGATACGCAGTATTTT
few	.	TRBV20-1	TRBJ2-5	CSQDRQETQYF	TGCAGTCAAGACCGTCAAGAGACCCAGTACTTC
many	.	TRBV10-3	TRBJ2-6	CAISDQAPGANVLTF	TGTGCCATCAGTGACCAGGCGCCTGGGGCCAACGTCCTGACTTTC
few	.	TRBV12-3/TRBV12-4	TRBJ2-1	CASSLRPDRGEQFF	TGTGCCAGCAGTCTAAGACCTGACCGTGGTGAGCAGTTCTTC
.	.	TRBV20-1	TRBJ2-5	CSARDTGPETQYF	TGCAGTGCTAGGGACACAGGGCCAGAGACCCAGTACTTC
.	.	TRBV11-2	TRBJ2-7	CASSLGRVGALTTRQYF	TGTGCCAGCAGCTTAGGCAGGGTCGGTGCCCTTACTACGAGGCAGTACTTC
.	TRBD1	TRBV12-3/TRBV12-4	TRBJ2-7	CASSPLTGRGPYEQYF	TGTGCCAGCAGTCCTCTGACAGGGAGAGGACCCTACGAGCAGTACTTC
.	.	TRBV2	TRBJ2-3	CASSFREFADTQYF	TGTGCCAGCAGTTTCAGGGAGTTTGCAGATACGCAGTATTTT
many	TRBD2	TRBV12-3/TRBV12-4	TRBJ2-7	CASSPLAGVYEQYF	TGTGCCAGCAGTCCGTTAGCGGGAGTCTACGAGCAGTACTTC
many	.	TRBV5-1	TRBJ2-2	CASSLSGANTGELFF	TGTGCCAGCAGTTTATCGGGTGCAAACACCGGGGAGCTGTTTTTT
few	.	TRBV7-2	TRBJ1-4	CASSLVGQDREKLFF	TGTGCCAGCAGCTTAGTTGGTCAGGATAGAGAAAAACTGTTTTTT
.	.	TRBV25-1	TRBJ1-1	CASTPGPMNTEAFF	TGTGCCAGCACCCCGGGACCGATGAACACTGAAGCTTTCTTT
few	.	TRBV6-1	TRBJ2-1	CASTLGRRTYNEQFF	TGTGCCAGCACGCTAGGGCGCCGTACCTACAATGAGCAGTTCTTC
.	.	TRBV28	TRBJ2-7	CASTPSGVGTSYEQYF	TGTGCCAGCACCCCGTCGGGCGTTGGGACCTCCTACGAGCAGTACTTC
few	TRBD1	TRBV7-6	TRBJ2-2	CASSLRFPGTVNTGELFF	TGTGCCAGCAGCTTAAGGTTCCCCGGGACAGTGAACACCGGGGAGCTGTTTTTT
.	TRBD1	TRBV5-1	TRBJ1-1	CASSGGTGKEAFF	TGCGCCAGCAGCGGCGGGACAGGGAAGGAAGCTTTCTTT
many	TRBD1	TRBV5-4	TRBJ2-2	CASSRDRANTGELFF	TGTGCCAGCAGCCGGGACAGGGCGAACACCGGGGAGCTGTTTTTT
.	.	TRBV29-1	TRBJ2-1	CSVGLNYNEQFF	TGCAGCGTTGGTCTGAACTACAATGAGCAGTTCTTC
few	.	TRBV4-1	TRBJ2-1	CASSQAGGINEQFF	TGCGCCAGCAGCCAAGCAGGAGGGATTAATGAGCAGTTCTTC
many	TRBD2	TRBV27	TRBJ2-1	CASSSSGRAYNEQFF	TGTGCCAGCAGTTCTAGCGGGAGGGCCTACAATGAGCAGTTCTTC
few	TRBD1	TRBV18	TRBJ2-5	CASSLDRGLRGETQYF	TGTGCCAGCTCACTGGACAGGGGGCTAAGAGGAGAGACCCAGTACTTC
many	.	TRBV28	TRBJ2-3	CASSTVGTPRRADTQYF	TGTGCCAGCAGTACCGTGGGGACTCCCCGACGGGCAGATACGCAGTATTTT
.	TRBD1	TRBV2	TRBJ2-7	CASSEGTGYYEQYF	TGTGCCAGCAGTGAAGGGACAGGTTACTACGAGCAGTACTTC
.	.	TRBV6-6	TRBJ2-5	CASRTLAQETQYF	TGTGCCAGCAGGACCCTAGCCCAAGAGACCCAGTACTTC
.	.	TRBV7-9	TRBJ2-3	CASSRGYTDTQYF	TGTGCCAGCAGCCGTGGTTACACAGATACGCAGTATTTT
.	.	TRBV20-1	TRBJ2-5	CSARNIRGEETQYF	TGCAGTGCTAGAAACATCAGGGGGGAAGAGACCCAGTACTTC
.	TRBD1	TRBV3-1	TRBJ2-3	CASSRRGHGDTDTQYF	TGTGCCAGCAGCCGCAGGGGGCACGGAGACACAGATACGCAGTATTTT
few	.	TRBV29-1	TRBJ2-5	CSVSRRAETQYF	TGCAGCGTTTCGCGGAGGGCGGAGACCCAGTACTTC
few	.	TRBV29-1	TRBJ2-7	CSVGAGGDEQYF	TGCAGCGTTGGGGCAGGGGGGGACGAGCAGTACTTC
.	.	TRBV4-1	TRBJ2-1	CASSQFRAGKAGLYNEQFF	TGCGCCAGCAGCCAATTTCGGGCGGGTAAGGCTGGTCTGTACAATGAGCAGTTCTTC
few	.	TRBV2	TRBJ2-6	CASSQDSSGANVLTF	TGTGCCAGCAGTCAAGACAGCTCTGGGGCCAACGTCCTGACTTTC
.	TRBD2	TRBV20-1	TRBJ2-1	CSARSGRVKDNEQFF	TGCAGTGCTAGGAGCGGGAGGGTTAAAGACAATGAGCAGTTCTTC
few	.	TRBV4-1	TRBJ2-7	CASSQERRVRGPYEQYF	TGCGCCAGCAGCCAAGAACGAAGGGTGCGGGGACCCTACGAGCAGTACTTC
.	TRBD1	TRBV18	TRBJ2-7	CASSPVTGNEQYF	TGTGCCAGCTCACCAGTGACAGGGAACGAGCAGTACTTC
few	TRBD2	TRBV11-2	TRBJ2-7	CASSRLAGAGTYEQYF	TGTGCCAGCAGCCGACTAGCGGGAGCCGGGACCTACGAGCAGTACTTC
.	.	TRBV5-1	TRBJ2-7	CASSLGPGTVAYEQYF	TGCGCCAGCAGCTTGGGCCCCGGGACGGTCGCCTACGAGCAGTACTTC
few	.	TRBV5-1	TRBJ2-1	CASSLRVAPTYNEQFF	TGCGCCAGCAGCTTGAGGGTAGCCCCTACTTACAATGAGCAGTTCTTC
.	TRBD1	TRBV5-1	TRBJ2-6	CASSWDRRSLSGANVLTF	TGCGCCAGCAGCTGGGACAGACGATCCCTCTCTGGGGCCAACGTCCTGACTTTC
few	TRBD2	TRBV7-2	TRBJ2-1	CASSLEGTSGYNEQFF	TGTGCCAGCAGCTTAGAGGGGACTAGCGGTTACAATGAGCAGTTCTTC
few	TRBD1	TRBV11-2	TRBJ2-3	CASSLWAGGYLNF	TGTGCCAGCAGCTTATGGGCAGGGGGCTATTTGAATTTT